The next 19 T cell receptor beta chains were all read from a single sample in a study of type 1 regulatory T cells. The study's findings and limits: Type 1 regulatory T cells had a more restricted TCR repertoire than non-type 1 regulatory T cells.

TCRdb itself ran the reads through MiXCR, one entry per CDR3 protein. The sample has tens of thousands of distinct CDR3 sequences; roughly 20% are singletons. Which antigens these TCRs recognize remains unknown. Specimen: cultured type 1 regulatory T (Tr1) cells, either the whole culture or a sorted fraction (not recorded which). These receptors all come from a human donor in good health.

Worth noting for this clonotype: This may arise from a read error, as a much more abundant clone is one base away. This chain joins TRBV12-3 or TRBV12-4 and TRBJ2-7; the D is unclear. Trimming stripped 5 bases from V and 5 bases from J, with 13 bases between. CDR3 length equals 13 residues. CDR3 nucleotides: TGTGCCAGCAGTCGATCGGAAATCAACGAGCAGTACTTC. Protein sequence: CASSRSEINEQYF.

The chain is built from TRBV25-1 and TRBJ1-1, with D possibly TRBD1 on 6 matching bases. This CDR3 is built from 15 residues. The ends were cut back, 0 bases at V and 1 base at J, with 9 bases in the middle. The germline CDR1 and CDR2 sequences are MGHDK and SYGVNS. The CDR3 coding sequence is TGTGCCAGCAGTGAATATACAGGGAGGAACACTGAAGCTTTCTTT. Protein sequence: CASSEYTGRNTEAFF.

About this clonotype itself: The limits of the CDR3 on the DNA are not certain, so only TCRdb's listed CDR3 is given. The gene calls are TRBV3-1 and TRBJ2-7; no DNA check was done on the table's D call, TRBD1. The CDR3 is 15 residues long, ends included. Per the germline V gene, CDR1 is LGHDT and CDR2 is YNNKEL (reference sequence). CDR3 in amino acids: CASSQVGTGTYERYF.

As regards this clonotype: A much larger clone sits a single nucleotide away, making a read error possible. Here the CDR3 reads CASSRGTGYMNTEAFF. In nucleotides, the CDR3 is TGTGCCAGCAGCCGCGGGACAGGGTATATGAACACTGAAGCTTTCTTT. The chain is built from TRBV6-5 and TRBJ1-1; TRBD1 matches at 9 bases. J gave up 0 bases and V 6 bases, and 8 bases lay outside the gene matches. CDR3 length equals 16 residues. Germline V gene lookup returns CDR1 MNHEY and CDR2 SVGAGI.

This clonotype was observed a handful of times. CDR3 sequence reads: CASSLTRTGTYGYTF. As DNA, the CDR3 is TGTGCCAGCAGCTTAACACGGACAGGGACTTATGGCTACACCTTC. The rearrangement joins TRBV7-2 to TRBJ1-2; 8 bases are shared with TRBD1. Unmatched junction bases numbered 7, after V lost 2 bases and J lost 5 bases. The CDR3 has 15 residues. CDR1 is SGHTA, CDR2 FQGNSA, per germline.

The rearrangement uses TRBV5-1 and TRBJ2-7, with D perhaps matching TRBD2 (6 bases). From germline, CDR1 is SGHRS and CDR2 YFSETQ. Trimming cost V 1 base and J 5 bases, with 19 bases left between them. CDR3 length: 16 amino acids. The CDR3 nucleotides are TGCGCCAGCAGCTTGACACCGGTCGCGGGAATACACGAGCAGTACTTC. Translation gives CASSLTPVAGIHEQYF.

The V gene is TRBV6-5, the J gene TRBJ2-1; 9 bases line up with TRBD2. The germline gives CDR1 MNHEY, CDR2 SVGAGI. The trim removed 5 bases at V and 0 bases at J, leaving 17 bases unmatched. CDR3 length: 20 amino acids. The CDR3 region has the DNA TGTGCCAGCAGTACGGGGATTAGGACTAGCGCTAGGAGCTCCTACAATGAGCAGTTCTTC. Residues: CASSTGIRTSARSSYNEQFF.

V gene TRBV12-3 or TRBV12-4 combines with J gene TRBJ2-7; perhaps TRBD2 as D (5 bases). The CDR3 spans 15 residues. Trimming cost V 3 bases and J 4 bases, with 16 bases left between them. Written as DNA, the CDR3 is TGTGCCAGCAGTTTCAAGGGAGCGGATCTTTACGAGCAGTACTTC. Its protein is CASSFKGADLYEQYF.

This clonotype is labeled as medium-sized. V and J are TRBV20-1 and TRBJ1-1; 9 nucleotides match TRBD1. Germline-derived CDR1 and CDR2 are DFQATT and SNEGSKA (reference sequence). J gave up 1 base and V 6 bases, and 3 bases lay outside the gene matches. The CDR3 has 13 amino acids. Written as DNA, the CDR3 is TGCAGTGCGGAACAGGGGGCGAACACTGAAGCTTTCTTT. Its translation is CSAEQGANTEAFF.

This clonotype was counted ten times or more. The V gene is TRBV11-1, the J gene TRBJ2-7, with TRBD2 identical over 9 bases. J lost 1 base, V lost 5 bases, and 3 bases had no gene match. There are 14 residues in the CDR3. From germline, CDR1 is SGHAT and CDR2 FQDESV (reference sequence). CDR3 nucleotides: TGTGCCAGCAGCGGAACTAGCGGGTCCTACGAGCAGTACTTC. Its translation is CASSGTSGSYEQYF. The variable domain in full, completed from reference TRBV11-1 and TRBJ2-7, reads EAEVAQSPRYKITEKSQAVAFWCDPISGHATLYWYRQILGQGPELLVQFQDESVVDDSQLPKDRFSAERLKGVDSTLKIQPAELGDSAMYLCASSGTSGSYEQYFGPGTRLTVT.

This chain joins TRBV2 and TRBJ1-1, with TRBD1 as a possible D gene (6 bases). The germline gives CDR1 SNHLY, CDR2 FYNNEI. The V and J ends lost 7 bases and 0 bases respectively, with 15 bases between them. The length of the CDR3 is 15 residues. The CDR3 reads CASTVRRGMNTEAFF. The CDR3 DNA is TGTGCCAGCACTGTACGCAGGGGAATGAACACTGAAGCTTTCTTT.

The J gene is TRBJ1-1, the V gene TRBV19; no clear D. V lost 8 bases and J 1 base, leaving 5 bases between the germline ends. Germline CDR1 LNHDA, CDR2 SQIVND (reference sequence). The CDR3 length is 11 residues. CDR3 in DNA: TGTGCCAGTCGTGGGAACACTGAAGCTTTCTTT. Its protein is CASRGNTEAFF.

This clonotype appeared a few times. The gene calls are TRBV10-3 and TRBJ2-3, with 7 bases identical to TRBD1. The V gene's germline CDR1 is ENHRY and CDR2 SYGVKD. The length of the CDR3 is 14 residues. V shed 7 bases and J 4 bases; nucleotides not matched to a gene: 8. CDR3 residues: CAINRQGGSDTQYF. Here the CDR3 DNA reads TGTGCCATCAACCGACAGGGCGGTTCAGATACGCAGTATTTT.

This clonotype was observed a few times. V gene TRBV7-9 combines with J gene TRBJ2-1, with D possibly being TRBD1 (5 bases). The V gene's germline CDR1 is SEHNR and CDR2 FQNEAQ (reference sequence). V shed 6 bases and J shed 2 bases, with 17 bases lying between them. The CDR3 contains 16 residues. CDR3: CASRKIQGPAYNEQFF. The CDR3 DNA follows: TGTGCCAGCAGGAAAATTCAGGGTCCGGCCTACAATGAGCAGTTCTTC. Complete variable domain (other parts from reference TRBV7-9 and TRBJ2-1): DTGVSQNPRHKITKRGQNVTFRCDPISEHNRLYWYRQTLGQGPEFLTYFQNEAQLEKSRLLSDRFSAERPKGSFSTLEIQRTEQGDSAMYLCASRKIQGPAYNEQFFGPGTRLTVL.

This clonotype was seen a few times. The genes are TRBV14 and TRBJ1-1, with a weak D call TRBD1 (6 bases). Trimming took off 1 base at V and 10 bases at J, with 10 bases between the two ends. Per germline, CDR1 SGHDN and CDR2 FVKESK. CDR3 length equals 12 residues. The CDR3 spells CASSQGRGAAFF. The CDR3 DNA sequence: TGTGCCAGCAGCCAAGGACGGGGGGCAGCTTTCTTT.

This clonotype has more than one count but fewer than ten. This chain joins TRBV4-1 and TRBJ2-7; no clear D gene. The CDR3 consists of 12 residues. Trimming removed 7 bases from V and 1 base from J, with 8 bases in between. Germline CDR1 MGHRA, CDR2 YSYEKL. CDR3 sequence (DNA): TGCGCCAGCATCCTGAAATCCTACGAGCAGTACTTC. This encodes CASILKSYEQYF.

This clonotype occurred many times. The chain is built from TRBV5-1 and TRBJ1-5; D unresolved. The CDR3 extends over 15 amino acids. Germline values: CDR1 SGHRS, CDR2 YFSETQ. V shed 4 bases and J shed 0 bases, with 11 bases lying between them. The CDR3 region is CASSPGPPSNQPQHF. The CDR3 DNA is TGCGCCAGCAGCCCTGGGCCACCTAGCAATCAGCCCCAGCATTTT.

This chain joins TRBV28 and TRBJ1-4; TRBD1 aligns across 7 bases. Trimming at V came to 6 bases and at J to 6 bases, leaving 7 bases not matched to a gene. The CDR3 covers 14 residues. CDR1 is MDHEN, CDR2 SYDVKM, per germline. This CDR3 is CASSSGQADEKLFF. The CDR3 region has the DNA TGTGCCAGCAGCTCCGGACAGGCGGATGAAAAACTGTTTTTT.

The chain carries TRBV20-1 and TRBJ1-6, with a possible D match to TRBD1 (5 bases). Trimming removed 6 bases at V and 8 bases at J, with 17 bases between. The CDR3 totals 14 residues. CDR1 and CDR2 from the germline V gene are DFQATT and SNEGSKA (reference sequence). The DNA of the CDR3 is TGCAGTGCAAAGAAATGGGGCCGAGATTCACCCCTCCACTTT. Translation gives CSAKKWGRDSPLHF.